These T cell receptor beta chains were read from a single sample in a study of blood T cell repertoires in COVID-19. Clones were read by immunoSEQ multiplex PCR, and TCRdb kept only the in-frame ones, dropping some. Seen here are about 150,000 clones, roughly 90% observed once, and the top ten hold under 4.5%. Sequenced sample: PBMCs or T cells enriched from blood (not recorded which). These receptors were taken from a woman aged 40 to 50 who had been exposed to COVID-19. The CDR3 runs from the conserved cysteine through the conserved F or W.

V,J,CDR3
TRBV19,TRBJ2-2,CASSSPGVHTGELFF
TRBV14,TRBJ1-1,CASTRTGGTEAFF
TRBV19,TRBJ1-1,CASSIGQTTFRGTEAFF
TRBV28,TRBJ1-2,CASTPGATIFGYTF
TRBV5-6,TRBJ1-5,CASSEAGTGGTQPQHF
TRBV5-6,TRBJ2-2,CASSQDRKNTGELFF
TRBV19,TRBJ1-1,CASTLNGGGVTEAFF
TRBV7-9,TRBJ2-3,CASSLGGGGHTDTQYF
TRBV9,TRBJ1-4,CASSVASGATNEKLFF
TRBV11-2,TRBJ1-2,CASSQGQGAYMYGYTF
TRBV15,TRBJ2-5,CATSGPGGTGAQETQYF
TRBV2,TRBJ2-2,CASSLGQVSPGELFF
TRBV10-3,TRBJ2-1,CAISTLAGGNEQFF
TRBV9,TRBJ1-1,CASSATATVNTEAFF
TRBV7-8,TRBJ1-6,CASTSDRGNSPLHF
TRBV3-1/TRBV3-2,TRBJ1-1,CASSQVITRGTEAFF
TRBV5-1,TRBJ1-1,CASSVQGIYTEAFF
TRBV2,TRBJ1-2,CASTQGGDGYTF
TRBV5-1,TRBJ1-6,CASSSGDRLNNSPLHF
TRBV6-5,TRBJ2-1,CASSSGTGLGNEQFF
TRBV18,TRBJ2-3,CASSPLTSSTDTQYF
TRBV28,TRBJ2-1,CASSPPLAIYGNEQFF
TRBV5-1,TRBJ1-3,CASSLLGSDSSGNTIYF
TRBV2,TRBJ2-1,CASSVRQASYNEQFF
TRBV9,TRBJ2-7,CASSVAASGKYEQYF
TRBV29-1,TRBJ2-7,CSVKMTGGTYEQYF
TRBV27,TRBJ2-1,CASSPRVAGNEQFF
TRBV28,TRBJ2-1,CASSSITGGKRFF
TRBV11-2,TRBJ2-7,CASSPQQGTYEQYF
TRBV27,TRBJ1-1,CASRKRPNTEAFF
TRBV9,TRBJ1-5,CASSPGAQGNQPQHF
TRBV9,TRBJ2-3,CASSVGGRAGSTDTQYF
TRBV12-5,TRBJ2-1,CASGSPTTGYNEQFF
TRBV28,TRBJ2-2,CASSLGQSTGELFF
TRBV6-4,TRBJ1-2,CASSDGQGGGYTF
TRBV19,TRBJ1-1,CASTPPQMNTEAFF
TRBV19,TRBJ1-2,CASSNQGAQDYGYTF
TRBV27,TRBJ2-2,CASSSTSFNTGELFF
TRBV15,TRBJ2-5,CATSRVRAQETQYF
TRBV7-9,TRBJ1-6,CASSRDYPSPLHF
TRBV3-1/TRBV3-2,TRBJ1-6,CASRSGGAKSPLHF
TRBV7-8,TRBJ1-5,CASSLVGGTVDNQPQHF
TRBV6-2/TRBV6-3,TRBJ2-7,CASSYPTGWYEQYF
TRBV7-9,TRBJ1-1,CASSHGQASQGAFF
TRBV2,TRBJ1-2,CASHKEHPNYGYTF
TRBV27,TRBJ1-2,CASGGREDYGYTF
TRBV7-9,TRBJ2-1,CASSLRVGLINEQFF
TRBV7-9,TRBJ2-3,CASSPRQTQSTDTQYF
TRBV4-1,TRBJ1-4,CASSQSGQRATNEKLFF
TRBV9,TRBJ1-5,CASSVDPGGTDSNQPQHF
TRBV4-1,TRBJ1-5,CASSQEGSPGQPQHF
TRBV12-3/TRBV12-4,TRBJ1-1,CASRGQGAEAFF
TRBV5-1,TRBJ1-5,CASSLSQTQHF
TRBV4-1,TRBJ1-4,CASSQDLGRGLPNEKLFF
TRBV2,TRBJ2-3,CASRGGRSTDTQYF
TRBV11-2,TRBJ2-2,CASSSETYTGELFF
TRBV19,TRBJ1-1,CASKKQDQSTEAFF
TRBV27,TRBJ2-7,CASSFLPSGINEQYF
TRBV5-1,TRBJ2-7,CASSSSGDEQYF
TRBV19,TRBJ1-5,CASSITGSQPQHF